This T cell receptor beta chain comes out of a study of T-cell memory formation after mild COVID-19. TCRdb re-analysed the 5' RACE reads in MiXCR, keeping a single row per CDR3 protein. The sample consists of 550,000 to 600,000 distinct CDR3 sequences, about 18% of them appearing once. Study findings and constraints: Clones that contracted clustered mainly in CM and EM if CD4+ and in EMRA if CD8+. Clones contracting over day 15 to 85 were CD4/CD8 balanced, with later expanders leaning CD4+.

As for this clonotype: The antigen is undetermined.

Per germline, CDR1 SQVTM and CDR2 ANQGSEA. This CDR3 contains 15 residues. Trimming at V came to 0 bases and at J to 3 bases, leaving 7 bases not matched to a gene. Source material: PBMCs or a T cell subset sorted from them (not recorded which). The chain joins TRBV29-1 to TRBJ1-2; 7 nucleotides match TRBD1. This clonotype was sampled from an adult woman who had mild COVID-19 (a few samples of this study predate the infection). Cell type and time point are not known. CDR3 nucleotides: TGCAGCGTTGAAGATCTGACAGGGATTGACTATGGCTACACCTTC. It translates to CSVEDLTGIDYGYTF.